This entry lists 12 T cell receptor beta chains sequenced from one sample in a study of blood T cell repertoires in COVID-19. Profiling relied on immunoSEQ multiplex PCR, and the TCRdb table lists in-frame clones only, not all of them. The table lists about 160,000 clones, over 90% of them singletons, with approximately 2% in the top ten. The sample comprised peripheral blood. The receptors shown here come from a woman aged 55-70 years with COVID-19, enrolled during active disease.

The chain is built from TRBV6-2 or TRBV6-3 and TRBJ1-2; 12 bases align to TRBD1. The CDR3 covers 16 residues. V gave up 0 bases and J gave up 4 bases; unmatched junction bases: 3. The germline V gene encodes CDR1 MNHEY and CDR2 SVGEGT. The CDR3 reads CASSYSGTGGSYGYTF. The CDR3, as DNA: TGTGCCAGCAGTTACTCGGGGACAGGGGGCAGCTATGGCTACACCTTC.

In DNA, the CDR3 is TGTGCCAGCAGTTCCACAGGGGCGTGGGCTGAAGCTTTCTTT. Its protein product is CASSSTGAWAEAFF. The chain recombines TRBV6-5 with TRBJ1-1; 7 bases agree with TRBD1. Germline loops: CDR1 MNHEY, CDR2 SVGAGI. The ends lost 4 bases at V and 6 bases at J; junction bases unmatched: 8. The CDR3 runs to 14 residues.

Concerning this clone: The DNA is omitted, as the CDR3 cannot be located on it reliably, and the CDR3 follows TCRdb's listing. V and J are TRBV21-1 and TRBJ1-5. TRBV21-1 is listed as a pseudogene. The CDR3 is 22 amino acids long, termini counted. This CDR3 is CASSKVPAPVIFWASGNQPQHF.

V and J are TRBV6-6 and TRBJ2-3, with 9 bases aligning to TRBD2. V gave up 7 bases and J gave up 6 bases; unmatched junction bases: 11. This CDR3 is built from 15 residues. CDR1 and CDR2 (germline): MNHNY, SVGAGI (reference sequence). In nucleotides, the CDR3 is TGTGCCAGCACCGATAGCGGGGGCCCTAGGGATACGCAGTATTTT. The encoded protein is CASTDSGGPRDTQYF.

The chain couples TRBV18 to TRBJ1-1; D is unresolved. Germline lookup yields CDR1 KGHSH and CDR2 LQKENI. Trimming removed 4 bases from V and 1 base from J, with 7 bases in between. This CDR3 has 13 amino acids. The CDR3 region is CASSQNKNTEAFF. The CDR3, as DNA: TGTGCCAGCTCACAAAACAAGAACACTGAAGCTTTCTTT.

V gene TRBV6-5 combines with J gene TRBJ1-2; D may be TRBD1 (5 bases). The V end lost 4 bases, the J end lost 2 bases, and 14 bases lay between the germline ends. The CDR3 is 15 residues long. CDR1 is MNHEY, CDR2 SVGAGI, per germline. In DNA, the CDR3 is TGTGCCAGCAGTTTCTGGGGCACAAACAACTATGGCTACACCTTC. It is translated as CASSFWGTNNYGYTF.

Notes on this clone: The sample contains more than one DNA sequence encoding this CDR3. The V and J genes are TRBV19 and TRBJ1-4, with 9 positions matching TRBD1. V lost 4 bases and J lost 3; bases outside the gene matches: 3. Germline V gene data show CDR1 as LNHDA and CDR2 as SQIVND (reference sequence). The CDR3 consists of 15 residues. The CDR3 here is CASSTQGAANEKLFF. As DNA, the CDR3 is TGTGCCAGTAGTACACAGGGGGCCGCTAATGAAAAACTGTTTTTT.

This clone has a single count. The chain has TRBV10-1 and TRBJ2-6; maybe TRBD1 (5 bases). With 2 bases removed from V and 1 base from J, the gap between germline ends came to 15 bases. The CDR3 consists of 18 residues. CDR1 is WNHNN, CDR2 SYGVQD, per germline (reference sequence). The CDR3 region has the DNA TGCGCCAGCAGTGAGGGGGCGCCCCCCCATTCTGGGGCCAACGTCCTGACTTTC. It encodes CASSEGAPPHSGANVLTF.

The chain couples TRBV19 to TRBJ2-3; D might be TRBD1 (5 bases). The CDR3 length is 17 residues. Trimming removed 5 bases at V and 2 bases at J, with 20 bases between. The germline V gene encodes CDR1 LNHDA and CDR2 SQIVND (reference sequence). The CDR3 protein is CASSPRGQGTFTDTQYF. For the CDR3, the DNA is TGTGCCAGTAGTCCCCGTGGGCAGGGTACCTTCACAGATACGCAGTATTTT.

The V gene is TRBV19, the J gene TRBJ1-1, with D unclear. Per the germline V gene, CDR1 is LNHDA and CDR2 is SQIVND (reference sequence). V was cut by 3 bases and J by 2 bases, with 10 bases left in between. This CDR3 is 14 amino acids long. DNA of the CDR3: TGTGCCAGTAGTATTTCCCGAGGTAACACTGAAGCTTTCTTT. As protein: CASSISRGNTEAFF.

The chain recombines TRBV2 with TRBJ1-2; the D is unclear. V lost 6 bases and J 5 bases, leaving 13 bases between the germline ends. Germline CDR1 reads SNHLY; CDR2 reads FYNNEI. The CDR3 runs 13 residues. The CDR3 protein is CASRDSGGYGYTF. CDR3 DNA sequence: TGTGCCAGCAGGGATTCGGGCGGGTATGGCTACACCTTC.

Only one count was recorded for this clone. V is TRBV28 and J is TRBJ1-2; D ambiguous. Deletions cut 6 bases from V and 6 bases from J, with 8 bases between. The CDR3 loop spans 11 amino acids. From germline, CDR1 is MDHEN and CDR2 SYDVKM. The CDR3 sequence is CASREYDGYTF. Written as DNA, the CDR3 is TGTGCCAGCAGGGAGTACGATGGCTACACCTTC.